These 10 T cell receptor beta chains were sequenced from one sample in a study of T cell responses to AZD1222 COVID-19 vaccine (dated by TCRdb to the early 2020s). The sample's time point label is to be understood as: about 28 days (+/-7) after the second vaccine dose. What the treatment or condition label conveys for this sample: meningococcal conjugate vaccine given as trial control. The library was prepared using the immunoSEQ multiplex PCR assay. Held by TCRdb, this immuneACCESS table contains in-frame sequences only and omits some clones. Under half of the omission traces to an unresolved V gene where checked; the cause of the rest is unknown. Within this sample are about 170,000 clones, with more than 80% of them counted one time only. About 4.1% of the sample goes to the ten largest clones. The sample consisted of peripheral blood, taken 28 days after the second dose of the MenACWY control vaccine. The receptor set was obtained from an adult who received the MenACWY meningococcal vaccine as a control.

This clone was recorded once. The chain couples TRBV6-5 to TRBJ1-1; D not certain. Germline V gives CDR1 MNHEY, CDR2 SVGAGI. This CDR3 spans 14 amino acids. Trimming took 3 bases from V and 5 from J, leaving 13 bases between them. In DNA form, the CDR3 reads TGTGCCAGCAGTTATATCTTGAGTGGGACTGAAGCTTTCTTT. It codes for CASSYILSGTEAFF.

This rearrangement joins TRBV27 to TRBJ2-2, with 8 bases matching TRBD1. V lost 5 bases and J lost 4; bases outside the gene matches: 6. Per the germline V gene, CDR1 is MNHEY and CDR2 is SMNVEV (reference sequence). The CDR3 runs 15 residues. CDR3 amino acids: CASSPGDRFTGELFF. CDR3 bases: TGTGCCAGCAGTCCAGGGGACAGGTTCACCGGGGAGCTGTTTTTT.

The chain has TRBV28 and TRBJ2-6; D assignment may be TRBD1 or TRBD2 (5 bases each). This CDR3 is 17 amino acids long. Trimming took off 6 bases at V and 2 bases at J, with 17 bases between the two ends. The V gene's germline CDR1 is MDHEN and CDR2 SYDVKM. For the CDR3, the DNA is TGTGCCAGCAGGGGGGTAGAGGGGCAAACTGGGGCCAACGTCCTGACTTTC. Amino acid sequence: CASRGVEGQTGANVLTF.

CDR3 bases: TGTGCCAGCAGTATCTTACAGGTTCTCTACGAGCAGTACTTC. Its protein product is CASSILQVLYEQYF. The rearrangement links TRBV27 to TRBJ2-7, with D possibly being TRBD1 (5 bases). The CDR3 spans 14 residues. Germline values: CDR1 MNHEY, CDR2 SMNVEV (reference sequence). V was shortened by 5 bases and J by 3 bases, with 14 bases between the two germline ends.

The V and J genes are TRBV21-1 and TRBJ1-6; TRBD1, the table's D call, was not compared with the DNA. TRBV21-1 is a listed pseudogene. The CDR3 consists of 15 residues. CDR3 sequence reads: CASSKGQSSNSPLHF. The CDR3 nucleotides are TGTGCCAGCAGCAAGGGGCAGAGTAGTAATTCACCCCTCCACTTT.

The chain is built from TRBV9 and TRBJ1-1; no definite D call. Germline CDR1 is SGDLS and CDR2 is YYNGEE. V lost 2 bases and J 1 base, leaving 12 bases between the germline ends. The CDR3 extends over 15 amino acids. The CDR3: CASSVAIEPNTEAFF. The CDR3 DNA is TGTGCCAGCAGCGTCGCGATCGAACCGAACACTGAAGCTTTCTTT. Drawing the rest from reference TRBV9 and TRBJ1-1, the complete variable domain is DSGVTQTPKHLITATGQRVTLRCSPRSGDLSVYWYQQSLDQGLQFLIQYYNGEERAKGNILERFSAQQFPDLHSELNLSSLELGDSALYFCASSVAIEPNTEAFFGQGTRLTVV.

The chain combines TRBV7-9 with TRBJ1-1, with TRBD1 matching over 8 bases. The CDR3 length is 18 residues. Per the germline V gene, CDR1 is SEHNR and CDR2 is FQNEAQ (reference sequence). The V gene end was trimmed by 3 bases and the J gene end by 6 bases; junction bases not matched to a gene: 18. In nucleotides, the CDR3 is TGTGCCAGCAGCTTGGCCGGACAGGGAGGAAGAGGGATGGCTGAAGCTTTCTTT. It yields the protein CASSLAGQGGRGMAEAFF.

V is TRBV4-1 and J is TRBJ1-6, with D possibly TRBD1 on 6 matching bases. Trimming took 0 bases from V and 7 from J, leaving 13 bases between them. The CDR3 has 16 residues. Germline lookup yields CDR1 MGHRA and CDR2 YSYEKL. CDR3 loop: CASSQEETGRNSPLHF. The CDR3 region has the DNA TGCGCCAGCAGCCAAGAAGAAACAGGGAGGAATTCACCCCTCCACTTT.

The count of this clone is one. The J gene is TRBJ1-5, the V gene TRBV12-3 or TRBV12-4, with D perhaps TRBD1 (6 bases). Trimming removed 5 bases at V and 7 bases at J, with 9 bases between. CDR3 length equals 12 residues. CDR3 sequence (DNA): TGTGCCAGCAGTGATCAGGGGCAGCCCCAGCATTTT. Translation gives CASSDQGQPQHF.

J is TRBJ2-7 and V is TRBV19, with D perhaps TRBD2 (5 bases). V was shortened by 3 bases and J by 7 bases, with 16 bases between the two germline ends. Germline assignment: CDR1 LNHDA and CDR2 SQIVND (reference sequence). The CDR3 totals 14 residues. The CDR3 DNA reads TGTGCCAGTAGTATGGGGTCCGGGGAGCGGGAGCAGTACTTC. It is translated as CASSMGSGEREQYF. Combining the CDR3 with reference TRBV19 and TRBJ2-7 gives the whole variable domain DGGITQSPKYLFRKEGQNVTLSCEQNLNHDAMYWYRQDPGQGLRLIYYSQIVNDFQKGDIAEGYSVSREKKESFPLTVTSAQKNPTAFYLCASSMGSGEREQYFGPGTRLTVT.